This T cell receptor (beta chain) was retrieved from a study of Graves' ophthalmopathy and Graves' hyperthyroidism. CDR3 regions of TCR beta were amplified from RNA transcripts. After a first-round RT-PCR with HTBI primers, a second-round multiplex PCR was run. TCRdb passed the multiplex PCR reads through MiXCR, listing each CDR3 protein once. The data contain approximately 480,000 distinct CDR3 sequences, 14% of them singletons. Trimming removed 1 base from V and 3 bases from J, with 9 bases in between. The CDR3 is 15 amino acids. Germline V CDR1 and CDR2: LNHDA, SQIVND (reference sequence). This clonotype was observed a few times.

This chain links TRBV19 with TRBJ2-2; no clear D gene. This TCR came from a woman in her twenties or thirties with Graves' ophthalmopathy. The sample consisted of blood. The CDR3 DNA sequence: TGTGCCAGTAGTATAGTAAAGGGCTACACCGGGGAGCTGTTTTTT. Translating it yields CASSIVKGYTGELFF.